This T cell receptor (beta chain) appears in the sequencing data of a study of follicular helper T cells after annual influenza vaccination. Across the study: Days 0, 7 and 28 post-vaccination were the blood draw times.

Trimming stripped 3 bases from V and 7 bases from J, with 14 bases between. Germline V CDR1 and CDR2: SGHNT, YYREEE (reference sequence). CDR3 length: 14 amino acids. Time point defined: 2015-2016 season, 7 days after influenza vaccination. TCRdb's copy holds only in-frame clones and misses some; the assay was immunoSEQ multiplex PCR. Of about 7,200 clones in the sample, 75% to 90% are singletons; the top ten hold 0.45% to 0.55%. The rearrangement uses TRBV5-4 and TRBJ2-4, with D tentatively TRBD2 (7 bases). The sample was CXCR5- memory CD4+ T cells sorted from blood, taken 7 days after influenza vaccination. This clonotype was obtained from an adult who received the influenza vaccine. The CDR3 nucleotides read TGTGCCAGCAGCTCTACAAAGGGGGGGAACATTCAGTACTTC. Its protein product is CASSSTKGGNIQYF. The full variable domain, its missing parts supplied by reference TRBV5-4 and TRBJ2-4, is ETGVTQSPTHLIKTRGQQVTLRCSSQSGHNTVSWYQQALGQGPQFIFQYYREEENGRGNFPPRFSGLQFPNYSSELNVNALELDDSALYLCASSSTKGGNIQYFGAGTRLSVL.